What follows are 31 T cell receptor beta chains derived from one specimen sequenced in a study of chemoradiotherapy in HPV16-positive cancers. Clones were sequenced by immunoSEQ multiplex PCR, and TCRdb holds only the in-frame ones, with some missing. This sample yields 11,000 to 15,000 clones, of which roughly 91% are seen a single time; around 2.9% belongs to the top ten. The material was blood, obtained from a patient who underwent chemoradiotherapy. These receptors were collected from a human donor with HPV-associated anogenital cancer.

This sequence joins TRBV18 and TRBJ1-1; no firm D call. This CDR3 spans 14 amino acids. V was clipped by 3 bases and J by 1 base, with 9 bases between them. Germline CDR1 is KGHSH and CDR2 is LQKENI. The CDR3 here is CASSPLQTNTEAFF. For the CDR3, the DNA is TGTGCCAGCTCACCTTTACAGACGAACACTGAAGCTTTCTTT.

J is TRBJ2-3 and V is TRBV18; D gene ambiguous. CDR3 size: 12 residues. Trimming stripped 5 bases from V and 2 bases from J, with 5 bases between. Per germline, CDR1 KGHSH and CDR2 LQKENI. The CDR3 here is CASSAYTDTQYF. CDR3 bases: TGTGCCAGCTCAGCATACACAGATACGCAGTATTTT.

The V and J genes are TRBV4-2 and TRBJ2-1; D gene ambiguous. CDR1 is LGHNA, CDR2 YNFKEQ, per germline. V was clipped by 4 bases and J by 3 bases, with 4 bases between them. The CDR3 loop spans 12 amino acids. As DNA, the CDR3 is TGTGCCAGCAGCCCAAACTACAATGAGCAGTTCTTC. It codes for CASSPNYNEQFF.

J is TRBJ2-2 and V is TRBV18; 7 bases map to TRBD2. This CDR3 contains 17 residues. V was clipped by 0 bases and J by 4 bases; unmatched bases: 8. Germline V gives CDR1 KGHSH, CDR2 LQKENI. Here the CDR3 DNA reads TGTGCCAGCTCACCACCGGCACATGGGGGGGGCACCGGGGAGCTGTTTTTT. Its translation: CASSPPAHGGGTGELFF.

J is TRBJ2-7 and V is TRBV13; 7 bases fit TRBD1. Trimming cost V 5 bases and J 6 bases; bases outside gene matches: 4. This CDR3 contains 12 residues. CDR1 and CDR2 from the germline V gene are PRHDT and FYEKMQ (reference sequence). Written as DNA, the CDR3 is TGTGCCAGCAGCGCCGGGACAGTCGAGCAGTACTTC. Its translation is CASSAGTVEQYF. Using reference TRBV13 and TRBJ2-7 for the parts outside the CDR3, the full variable domain is AAGVIQSPRHLIKEKRETATLKCYPIPRHDTVYWYQQGPGQDPQFLISFYEKMQSDKGSIPDRFSAQQFSDYHSELNMSSLELGDSALYFCASSAGTVEQYFGPGTRLTVT.

The chain uses TRBV27 and TRBJ1-6, with 10 bases fitting TRBD1. Germline values: CDR1 MNHEY, CDR2 SMNVEV (reference sequence). Unmatched junction bases numbered 4, after V lost 1 base and J lost 7 bases. The CDR3 contains 16 residues. CDR3: CASSLFGQGENSPLHF. The CDR3 DNA reads as TGTGCCAGCAGTTTATTCGGACAGGGGGAAAATTCACCCCTCCACTTT.

The V call is TRBV2, the J call TRBJ2-2; maybe TRBD2 (5 bases). CDR3 size: 13 residues. With 8 bases removed from V and 7 bases from J, the gap between germline ends came to 14 bases. Looked up from germline, CDR1 is SNHLY and CDR2 is FYNNEI. The CDR3 DNA sequence: TGTGCCAGCTCCATAGCGCGGCGCGGGGAGCTGTTTTTT. As protein: CASSIARRGELFF.

This rearrangement joins TRBV4-1 to TRBJ2-3; 10 bases map to TRBD1. Germline loops: CDR1 MGHRA, CDR2 YSYEKL. Trimming took 3 bases from V and 3 from J; bases not matched to a gene: 6. The CDR3 contains 16 residues. CDR3 sequence reads: CASSHLRTGGTDTQYF. The CDR3 nucleotides are TGCGCCAGCAGCCATCTAAGGACAGGGGGTACAGATACGCAGTATTTT.

V is TRBV19 and J is TRBJ1-1; TRBD1 agrees at 9 bases. CDR1 and CDR2 from the germline V gene are LNHDA and SQIVND (reference sequence). The CDR3 loop spans 17 amino acids. J lost 1 base, V lost 5 bases, and 11 bases had no gene match. Here the CDR3 reads CASSVGTGGWQNTEAFF. The CDR3 nucleotides are TGTGCCAGTAGTGTGGGCACAGGGGGCTGGCAGAACACTGAAGCTTTCTTT.

V gene TRBV4-3 combines with J gene TRBJ1-2; perhaps TRBD1 as D (6 bases). V shed 0 bases and J shed 5 bases, with 10 bases lying between them. Germline V gene lookup returns CDR1 LGHNA and CDR2 YSLEER. The CDR3 spans 14 residues. The CDR3 nucleotides read TGCGCCAGCAGCCAAGAGACAGGCACTTATGGCTACACCTTC. Amino acid sequence: CASSQETGTYGYTF.

The chain joins TRBV4-1 to TRBJ2-7; tentative D call: TRBD1 (5 bases). The V gene's germline CDR1 is MGHRA and CDR2 YSYEKL. This CDR3 region has 14 residues. V was cut by 1 base and J by 4 bases, with 11 bases left in between. This chain's CDR3 is CASSQAREWYEQYF. The CDR3 region has the DNA TGCGCCAGCAGCCAAGCCAGGGAATGGTACGAGCAGTACTTC.

This chain joins TRBV7-9 and TRBJ1-2; TRBD1 matches 10 bases. In germline, CDR1 is SEHNR, CDR2 FQNEAQ (reference sequence). V shed 5 bases, J shed 6 bases, and the junction held 6 bases outside the gene matches. The CDR3 is 14 amino acids. This chain's CDR3 is CASSRMGQGNGYTF. As DNA, the CDR3 is TGTGCCAGCAGCCGAATGGGACAGGGGAATGGCTACACCTTC. The whole variable domain, filled in from reference TRBV7-9 and TRBJ1-2, reads DTGVSQNPRHKITKRGQNVTFRCDPISEHNRLYWYRQTLGQGPEFLTYFQNEAQLEKSRLLSDRFSAERPKGSFSTLEIQRTEQGDSAMYLCASSRMGQGNGYTFGSGTRLTVV.

The V and J genes are TRBV6-5 and TRBJ1-2; D remains ambiguous. CDR3 size: 15 residues. Germline CDR1 and CDR2: MNHEY and SVGAGI. V dropped 2 bases and J dropped 3 bases, with 13 bases sitting between them. CDR3 sequence (DNA): TGTGCCAGCAGTTACGGCCGCCCGGCCGACTATGGCTACACCTTC. It codes for CASSYGRPADYGYTF.

The chain uses TRBV7-3 and TRBJ2-3; D ambiguous. Trimming took off 2 bases at V and 4 bases at J, with 7 bases between the two ends. Germline V gene sequence: CDR1 SGHTA, CDR2 FQGTGA. This CDR3 has 13 amino acids. The CDR3 region is CASSLWGSDTQYF. CDR3 nucleotide sequence: TGTGCCAGCAGCTTATGGGGTTCAGATACGCAGTATTTT.

The chain links TRBV7-9 to TRBJ2-3, with D possibly TRBD1 on 5 matching bases. Germline lookup yields CDR1 SEHNR and CDR2 FQNEAQ (reference sequence). The CDR3 has 16 residues. Deletions cut 7 bases from V and 0 bases from J, with 17 bases between. The CDR3 DNA reads as TGTGCCAGCATCTCAATGACAGTCGCTAGCACAGATACGCAGTATTTT. It yields the protein CASISMTVASTDTQYF.

This clone appeared a few times. The rearrangement uses TRBV2 and TRBJ1-3; D remains ambiguous. Germline values: CDR1 SNHLY, CDR2 FYNNEI. The CDR3 covers 15 residues. The V end lost 3 bases, the J end lost 4 bases, and 13 bases lay between the germline ends. CDR3 sequence reads: CASSEASGVGNTIYF. CDR3 coding DNA: TGTGCCAGCAGTGAGGCCAGTGGTGTCGGAAACACCATATATTTT.

V is TRBV18 and J is TRBJ2-5; the D is unclear. Germline CDR1 KGHSH, CDR2 LQKENI. The length of the CDR3 is 12 residues. The V gene lost 4 bases and the J gene lost 1 base, with 4 bases spanning the gap. CDR3 bases: TGTGCCAGCTCACGGATCCAAGAGACCCAGTACTTC. Translating it yields CASSRIQETQYF.

The genes are TRBV10-1 and TRBJ1-5; D unclear. Trimming removed 3 bases at V and 3 bases at J, with 15 bases between. The CDR3 is 16 residues long. Germline-derived CDR1 and CDR2 are WNHNN and SYGVQD (reference sequence). The CDR3 DNA sequence: TGCGCCAGCAGTGAAATTGAGTCGGACCTCAATCAGCCCCAGCATTTT. It yields the protein CASSEIESDLNQPQHF.

The chain employs TRBV9 and TRBJ1-1; TRBD1 might be the D (5 bases). V was cut by 2 bases and J by 4 bases, with 12 bases left in between. There are 14 residues in the CDR3. Germline V gene sequence: CDR1 SGDLS, CDR2 YYNGEE. Here the CDR3 reads CASSVGEMATEAFF. The CDR3 DNA reads as TGTGCCAGCAGCGTGGGGGAGATGGCCACTGAAGCTTTCTTT.

The V and J genes are TRBV28 and TRBJ1-1; D ambiguous. The germline V and J ends were trimmed by 6 bases and 3 bases, with 23 bases remaining between them. The CDR3 covers 17 residues. Germline V lookup: CDR1 MDHEN, CDR2 SYDVKM. CDR3 protein: CASSPPVVLRADTEAFF. For the CDR3, the DNA is TGTGCCAGCAGCCCTCCGGTCGTCTTGAGGGCGGACACTGAAGCTTTCTTT.

This clone has only one observation. V is TRBV5-1 and J is TRBJ2-1; D is unclear. Per germline, CDR1 SGHRS and CDR2 YFSETQ. Trimming cost V 2 bases and J 9 bases, with 18 bases left between them. This CDR3 is 15 amino acids long. The CDR3 nucleotides are TGCGCCAGCAGCTTTACGGTGGCAGTTGAGGCTGAGCAGTTCTTC. Translated, it gives CASSFTVAVEAEQFF.

The chain employs TRBV6-4 and TRBJ2-3, with 8 bases identical to TRBD2. CDR1 MRHNA and CDR2 SNTAGT come from the germline V gene. V lost 6 bases to trimming and J lost 3 bases; unmatched junction nucleotides: 2. This CDR3 spans 13 amino acids. The CDR3 is CASRPGGTDTQYF. CDR3 nucleotide sequence: TGTGCCAGCAGACCGGGGGGGACAGATACGCAGTATTTT.

V usage is TRBV5-6 and J usage is TRBJ2-7; no firm D call. CDR3 size: 12 residues. V shed 1 base and J shed 7 bases, with 9 bases lying between them. Germline assignment: CDR1 SGHDT and CDR2 YYEEEE. CDR3 protein: CASSLPQTEQYF. The DNA of the CDR3 is TGTGCCAGCAGCTTGCCCCAAACTGAGCAGTACTTC.

The rearrangement uses TRBV6-5 and TRBJ1-4; 9 positions agree with TRBD1. CDR3 length: 13 amino acids. Germline V lookup: CDR1 MNHEY, CDR2 SVGAGI. J was trimmed by 5 bases and V by 5 bases; bases with no gene match: 0. CDR3 amino acids: CASSGQGNEKLFF. CDR3 nucleotide sequence: TGTGCCAGCAGTGGACAGGGGAATGAAAAACTGTTTTTT.

The V call is TRBV5-6, the J call TRBJ2-1; a possible D gene is TRBD1 (5 bases). The CDR3 length is 11 residues. CDR1 is SGHDT, CDR2 YYEEEE, per germline. V was pared by 6 bases and J by 12 bases, with 13 bases between. CDR3 in DNA: TGTGCCAGCACCTGGGGCAATATGCAGTTCTTC. Translating it yields CASTWGNMQFF.

The chain links TRBV2 to TRBJ2-2; D gene unclear. Deletions cut 4 bases from V and 0 bases from J, with 9 bases between. CDR1 and CDR2 from the germline V gene are SNHLY and FYNNEI. The CDR3 is 15 amino acids. CDR3 DNA: TGTGCCAGCAGTGTTATGGATGCGAACACCGGGGAGCTGTTTTTT. Encoded protein: CASSVMDANTGELFF.

This rearrangement joins TRBV5-1 to TRBJ2-3; D may be TRBD2 (6 bases). This CDR3 spans 13 amino acids. V lost 7 bases to trimming and J lost 8 bases, with 17 bases between them. From germline, CDR1 is SGHRS and CDR2 YFSETQ. The CDR3 sequence: CASRPSGDGTQYF. The CDR3 DNA reads as TGCGCCAGCCGACCATCGGGGGATGGTACGCAGTATTTT.

In its sample, this clone was seen once. The J gene is TRBJ2-1, the V gene TRBV19; D gene ambiguous. The CDR3 sequence is 16 residues long. Germline CDR1 reads LNHDA; CDR2 reads SQIVND (reference sequence). Trimming left V 6 bases short and J 6 bases short, with 21 bases between. The chain's CDR3 is CASSILTTNWGNEQFF. CDR3 bases: TGTGCCAGTAGCATCTTAACGACCAACTGGGGCAATGAGCAGTTCTTC.

The chain couples TRBV9 to TRBJ1-4, with 8 positions matching TRBD1. Germline CDR1 is SGDLS and CDR2 is YYNGEE. V shed 4 bases and J 6 bases; nucleotides not matched to a gene: 8. There are 15 residues in the CDR3. The CDR3 is CASSQGTGGYEKLFF. The CDR3 DNA follows: TGTGCCAGCAGCCAAGGGACAGGAGGGTATGAAAAACTGTTTTTT. Drawing the rest from reference TRBV9 and TRBJ1-4, the complete variable domain is DSGVTQTPKHLITATGQRVTLRCSPRSGDLSVYWYQQSLDQGLQFLIQYYNGEERAKGNILERFSAQQFPDLHSELNLSSLELGDSALYFCASSQGTGGYEKLFFGSGTQLSVL.

The J gene is TRBJ2-7, the V gene TRBV7-2; 8 bases agree with TRBD2. The CDR3 has 15 amino acids. Germline CDR1 is SGHTA and CDR2 is FQGNSA. The trim removed 5 bases at V and 6 bases at J, leaving 12 bases unmatched. CDR3 nucleotide sequence: TGTGCCAGCAGCACGTATGCGGGGGGTCCCGTCGAGCAGTACTTC. This translates into CASSTYAGGPVEQYF.

This chain joins TRBV29-1 and TRBJ2-7; 9 bases line up with TRBD1. The CDR3 totals 14 residues. Germline CDR1 reads SQVTM; CDR2 reads ANQGSEA. V gave up 4 bases and J gave up 0 bases; unmatched junction bases: 4. Written as DNA, the CDR3 is TGCAGCGTTGCCCGGGACAGGGCCTCCTACGAGCAGTACTTC. Amino acid sequence: CSVARDRASYEQYF.